Described below is a single T cell receptor (beta chain) sequence and its context. What it binds is unknown. The data belong to a study of long-term antiretroviral therapy in people with HIV. HIV-positive participants all received treatment in the United States. The V gene's germline CDR1 is MNHEY and CDR2 SMNVEV (reference sequence). The CDR3 loop spans 13 amino acids. The V gene lost 9 bases and the J gene lost 1 base, with 12 bases spanning the gap. The authors ran the immunoSEQ assay, v3.0, at survey level. Measured with immunoSEQ multiplex PCR; TCRdb has only the in-frame clones, and not every one. The sample lists 20,000 to 30,000 clones, about 84% occurring once. Study-level findings and limits: Blood draws took place between about 2004 and 2017 and possibly involved older ART regimens. Whereas controls had wider CDR3 length ranges, HIV repertoires had narrower ones.

The sequence came from a man aged 35 to 55 with HIV. The sample consisted of unsorted PBMCs, taken 4.7 to 5 years after starting antiretroviral therapy. The chain couples TRBV27 to TRBJ1-2; no reliable D call. CDR3: CASRPGGNYGYTF. CDR3 sequence (DNA): TGTGCCAGTCGCCCGGGCGGTAACTATGGCTACACCTTC.